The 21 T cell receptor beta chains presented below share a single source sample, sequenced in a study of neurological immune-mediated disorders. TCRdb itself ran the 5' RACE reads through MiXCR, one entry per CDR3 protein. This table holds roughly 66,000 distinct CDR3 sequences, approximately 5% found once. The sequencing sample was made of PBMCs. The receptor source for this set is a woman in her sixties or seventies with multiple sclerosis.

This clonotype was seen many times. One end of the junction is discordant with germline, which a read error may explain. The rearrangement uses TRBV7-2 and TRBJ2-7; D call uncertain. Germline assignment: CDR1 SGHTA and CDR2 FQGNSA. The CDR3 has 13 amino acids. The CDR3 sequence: CASSLVTVGLQNF. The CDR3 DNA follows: TGTGCCAGCAGCTTAGTGACGGTTGGGCTCCAAAACTTC.

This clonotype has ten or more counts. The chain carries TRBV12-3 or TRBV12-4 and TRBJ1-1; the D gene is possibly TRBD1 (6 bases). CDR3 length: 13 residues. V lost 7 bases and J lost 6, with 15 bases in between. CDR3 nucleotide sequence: TGTGCCAGCACCCCGACAGGCGGGCCTGAAGCTTTCTTT. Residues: CASTPTGGPEAFF.

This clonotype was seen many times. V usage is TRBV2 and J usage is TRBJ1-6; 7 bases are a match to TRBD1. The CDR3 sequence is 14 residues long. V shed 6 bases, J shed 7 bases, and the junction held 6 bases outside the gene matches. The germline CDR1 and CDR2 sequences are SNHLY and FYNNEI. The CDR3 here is CASRDDRENSPLHF. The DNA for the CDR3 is TGTGCCAGCAGAGACGACAGGGAGAATTCACCCCTCCACTTT. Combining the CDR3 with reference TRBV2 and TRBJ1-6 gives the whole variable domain EPEVTQTPSHQVTQMGQEVILRCVPISNHLYFYWYRQILGQKVEFLVSFYNNEISEKSEIFDDQFSVERPDGSNFTLKIRSTKLEDSAMYFCASRDDRENSPLHFGNGTRLTVT.

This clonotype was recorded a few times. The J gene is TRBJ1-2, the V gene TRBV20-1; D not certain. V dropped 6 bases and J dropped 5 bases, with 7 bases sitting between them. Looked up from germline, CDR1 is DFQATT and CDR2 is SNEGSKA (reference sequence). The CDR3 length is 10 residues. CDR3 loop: CSASNYGYTF. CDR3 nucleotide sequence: TGCAGTGCCTCAAATTATGGCTACACCTTC.

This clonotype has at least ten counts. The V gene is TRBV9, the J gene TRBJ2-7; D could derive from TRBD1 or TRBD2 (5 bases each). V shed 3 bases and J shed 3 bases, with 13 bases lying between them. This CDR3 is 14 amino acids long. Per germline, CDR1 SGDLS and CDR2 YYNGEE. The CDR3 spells CASSGGASFYEQYF. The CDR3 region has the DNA TGTGCCAGCAGCGGAGGGGCCAGTTTCTACGAGCAGTACTTC.

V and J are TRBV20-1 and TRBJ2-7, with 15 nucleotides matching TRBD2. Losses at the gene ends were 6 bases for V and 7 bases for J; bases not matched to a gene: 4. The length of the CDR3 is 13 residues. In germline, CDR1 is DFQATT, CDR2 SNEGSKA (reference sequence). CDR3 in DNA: TGCAGTGCCCGGACTAGCGGGAGGGGGGAGCAGTACTTC. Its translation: CSARTSGRGEQYF.

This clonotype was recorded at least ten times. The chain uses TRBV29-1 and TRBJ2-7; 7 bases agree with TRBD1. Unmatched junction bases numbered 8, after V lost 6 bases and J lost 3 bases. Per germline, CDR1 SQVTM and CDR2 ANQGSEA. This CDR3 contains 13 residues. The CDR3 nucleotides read TGCAGCGTCAATAAGGGACAGTACTACGAGCAGTACTTC. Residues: CSVNKGQYYEQYF.

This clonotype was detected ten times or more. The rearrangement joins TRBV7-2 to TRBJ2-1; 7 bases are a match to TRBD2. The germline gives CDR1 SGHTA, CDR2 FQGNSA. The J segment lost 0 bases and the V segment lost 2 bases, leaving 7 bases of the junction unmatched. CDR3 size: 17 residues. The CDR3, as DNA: TGTGCCAGCAGCTTACTCTTAGGCGGGAGCTCCTACAATGAGCAGTTCTTC. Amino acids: CASSLLLGGSSYNEQFF.

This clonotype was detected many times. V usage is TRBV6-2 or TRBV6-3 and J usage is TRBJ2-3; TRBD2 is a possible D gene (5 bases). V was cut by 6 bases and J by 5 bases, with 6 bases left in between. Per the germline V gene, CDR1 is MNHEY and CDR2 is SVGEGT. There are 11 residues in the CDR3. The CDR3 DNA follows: TGTGCCAGCAGGGAGGTAGATACGCAGTATTTT. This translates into CASREVDTQYF.

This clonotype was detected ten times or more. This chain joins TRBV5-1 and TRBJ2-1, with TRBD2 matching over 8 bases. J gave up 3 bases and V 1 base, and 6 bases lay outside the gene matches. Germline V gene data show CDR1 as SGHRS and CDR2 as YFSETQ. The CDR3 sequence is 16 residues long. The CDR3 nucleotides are TGCGCCAGCAGCTTGCCGCGGGAGGTTGGCTACAATGAGCAGTTCTTC. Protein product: CASSLPREVGYNEQFF.

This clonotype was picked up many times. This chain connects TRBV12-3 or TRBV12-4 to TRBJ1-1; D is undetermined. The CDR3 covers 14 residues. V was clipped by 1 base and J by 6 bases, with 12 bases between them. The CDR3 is CASSLDEEVAEAFF. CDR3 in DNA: TGTGCCAGCAGTTTAGACGAAGAAGTGGCTGAAGCTTTCTTT.

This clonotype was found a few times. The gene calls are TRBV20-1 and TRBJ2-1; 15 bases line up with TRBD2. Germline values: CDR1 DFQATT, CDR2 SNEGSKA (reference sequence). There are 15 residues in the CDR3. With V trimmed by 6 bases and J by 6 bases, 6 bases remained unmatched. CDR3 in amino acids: CSAGTSGRFLNEQFF. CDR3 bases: TGCAGTGCAGGGACTAGCGGGAGGTTTCTCAATGAGCAGTTCTTC.

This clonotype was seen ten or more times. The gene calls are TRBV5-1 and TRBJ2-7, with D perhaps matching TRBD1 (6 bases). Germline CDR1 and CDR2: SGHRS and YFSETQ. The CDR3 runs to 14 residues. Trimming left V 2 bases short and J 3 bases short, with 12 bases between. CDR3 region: CASSLGDIIYEQYF. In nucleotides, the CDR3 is TGCGCCAGCAGCTTAGGGGACATAATCTACGAGCAGTACTTC.

CDR3 loop: CAWMMNLGELFF. In DNA, the CDR3 is TGTGCCTGGATGATGAATTTAGGGGAGCTGTTTTTT. The rearrangement links TRBV30 to TRBJ2-2; D gene ambiguous. Germline V gene lookup returns CDR1 GTSNPN and CDR2 SVGIG (reference sequence). V dropped 4 bases and J dropped 8 bases, with 11 bases sitting between them. CDR3 size: 12 residues.

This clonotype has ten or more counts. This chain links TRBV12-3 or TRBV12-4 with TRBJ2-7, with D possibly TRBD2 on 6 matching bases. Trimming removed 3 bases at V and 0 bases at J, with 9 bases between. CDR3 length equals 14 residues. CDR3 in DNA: TGTGCCAGCAGTTTGGGGGGAAGCTCCTACGAGCAGTACTTC. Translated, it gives CASSLGGSSYEQYF.

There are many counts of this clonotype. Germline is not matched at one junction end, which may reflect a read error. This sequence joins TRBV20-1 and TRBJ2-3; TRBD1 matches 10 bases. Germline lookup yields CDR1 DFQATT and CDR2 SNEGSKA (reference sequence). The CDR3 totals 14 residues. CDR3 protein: CSAKLDRGTDTQYF. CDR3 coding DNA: TGCAGCGCTAAACTGGACAGGGGGACAGATACGCAGTATTTT.

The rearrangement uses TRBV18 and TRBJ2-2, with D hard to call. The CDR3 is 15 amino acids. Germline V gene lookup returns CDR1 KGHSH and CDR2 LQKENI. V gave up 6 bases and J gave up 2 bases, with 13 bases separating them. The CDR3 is CASSTTYLNTGELFF. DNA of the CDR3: TGTGCCAGCTCTACCACATATTTAAACACCGGGGAGCTGTTTTTT.

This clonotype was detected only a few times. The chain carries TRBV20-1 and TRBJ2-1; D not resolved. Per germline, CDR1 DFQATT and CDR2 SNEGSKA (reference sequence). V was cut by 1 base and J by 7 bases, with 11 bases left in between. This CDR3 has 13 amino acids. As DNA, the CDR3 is TGCAGTGCTAGAGGGCCAAGAAAGAATGAGCAGTTCTTC. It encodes CSARGPRKNEQFF.

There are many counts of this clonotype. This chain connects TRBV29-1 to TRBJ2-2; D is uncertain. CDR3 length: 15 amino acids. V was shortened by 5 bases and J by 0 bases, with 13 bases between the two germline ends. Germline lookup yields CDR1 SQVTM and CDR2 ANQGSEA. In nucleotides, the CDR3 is TGCAGCGTTTCAACGACACGAGCGAACACCGGGGAGCTGTTTTTT. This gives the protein CSVSTTRANTGELFF.

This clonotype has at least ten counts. CDR3 sequence (DNA): TGCAGTGCTAGAGATTGGGGCTACACCTTC. Translation: CSARDWGYTF. This rearrangement joins TRBV20-1 to TRBJ1-2; no reliable D call. Trimming took off 0 bases at V and 8 bases at J, with 4 bases between the two ends. Germline loops: CDR1 DFQATT, CDR2 SNEGSKA (reference sequence). CDR3 length: 10 amino acids.

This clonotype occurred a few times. CDR3 in amino acids: CASSQESGELFF. In nucleotides, the CDR3 is TGTGCCAGCAGCCAAGAGTCCGGGGAGCTGTTTTTT. This sequence joins TRBV14 and TRBJ2-2; D remains unclear. CDR1 is SGHDN and CDR2 is FVKESK in the germline V gene. V was pared by 0 bases and J by 6 bases, with 2 bases between. The CDR3 has 12 amino acids. The complete variable domain, with remaining parts taken from reference TRBV14 and TRBJ2-2, reads EAGVTQFPSHSVIEKGQTVTLRCDPISGHDNLYWYRRVMGKEIKFLLHFVKESKQDESGMPNNRFLAERTGGTYSTLKVQPAELEDSGVYFCASSQESGELFFGEGSRLTVL.